Shown below are 8 T cell receptor beta chains from a single sample sequenced in a study of blood T cells in healthy people across ages. Combining a sample-barcoded 5' primer with a J-beta primer mix, a second PCR ran for about 7 to 11 cycles. TCRdb re-called the 5' RACE reads with MiXCR, one entry per CDR3 protein. Of 1.2 million to 1.5 million distinct CDR3 sequences detected, around 39% appear once; the ten largest clones hold around 8%. Sequencing input: blood. These receptors all stem from a woman aged 18-30 years in good health.

The chain couples TRBV7-2 to TRBJ2-4, with D perhaps given as TRBD1 or TRBD2 (5 bases each). Germline V gives CDR1 SGHTA, CDR2 FQGNSA. This CDR3 is 15 amino acids long. V lost 3 bases and J lost 3, with 12 bases in between. In DNA, the CDR3 is TGTGCCAGCAGCTTTGGGGGAGCTGGCAAAAACATTCAGTACTTC. It yields the protein CASSFGGAGKNIQYF.

The genes are TRBV10-3 and TRBJ2-1; D is uncertain. Between the trimmed V and J ends, which lost 3 bases and 5 bases, there was a span of 17 bases. Germline lookup yields CDR1 ENHRY and CDR2 SYGVKD. The CDR3 runs to 16 residues. The CDR3 DNA reads as TGTGCCATCAGTGACCCCGTAGGGTCCTTAGACAATGAGCAGTTCTTC. This encodes CAISDPVGSLDNEQFF.

The chain recombines TRBV9 with TRBJ1-2, with unresolved D. Germline V gene sequence: CDR1 SGDLS, CDR2 YYNGEE. The V and J ends lost 3 bases and 5 bases respectively, with 20 bases between them. The CDR3 is 16 amino acids. DNA for the CDR3: TGTGCCAGCAGCGCCAGAGGTAATCCGTCCGTATATGGCTACACCTTC. The encoded protein is CASSARGNPSVYGYTF.

The rearrangement joins TRBV7-7 to TRBJ2-1; unclear D gene. The CDR3 is made up of 13 amino acids. The germline V gene encodes CDR1 SSHAT and CDR2 FNYEAQ (reference sequence). The ends were cut back, 0 bases at V and 5 bases at J, with 5 bases in the middle. The CDR3 DNA reads TGTGCCAGCAGCTTAGCCCTAGACAATGAGCAGTTCTTC. It translates to CASSLALDNEQFF.

This clonotype was detected only a few times. This chain uses TRBV20-1 with TRBJ1-2; D perhaps matches TRBD1 (6 bases). V gave up 3 bases and J gave up 2 bases, with 16 bases separating them. Germline-derived CDR1 and CDR2 are DFQATT and SNEGSKA (reference sequence). This CDR3 has 15 amino acids. CDR3 DNA sequence: TGCAGTGCTAGGGACCCTGGACAGCTCAACTATGGCTACACCTTC. Residues: CSARDPGQLNYGYTF.

This clonotype was picked up a small number of times. The chain couples TRBV6-1 to TRBJ2-1; 9 bases line up with TRBD2. This CDR3 spans 17 amino acids. V trimming: 4 bases; J trimming: 4 bases; junction bases outside the gene matches: 11. The germline gives CDR1 MNHNS, CDR2 SASEGT. The CDR3: CASSGLAGGENYNEQFF. CDR3 bases: TGTGCCAGCAGTGGGCTCGCGGGGGGGGAAAATTACAATGAGCAGTTCTTC.

In its sample, this clonotype was seen a few times. V is TRBV5-1 and J is TRBJ2-1; TRBD2 matches at 12 bases. CDR3 length: 18 amino acids. CDR1 is SGHRS and CDR2 is YFSETQ in the germline V gene. Trimming took 4 bases from V and 0 from J; bases not matched to a gene: 8. For the CDR3, the DNA is TGCGCCAGCAGCAAGCTTGAGACTAGCGGGAGCTCCTACAATGAGCAGTTCTTC. As protein: CASSKLETSGSSYNEQFF.

This chain connects TRBV29-1 to TRBJ2-7, with a weak D call TRBD1 (6 bases). V lost 2 bases, J lost 4 bases, and 18 bases lay in between. The CDR3 loop spans 15 amino acids. CDR1 is SQVTM and CDR2 is ANQGSEA in the germline V gene. The CDR3 loop reads CSVETSDRGLYEQYF. Written as DNA, the CDR3 is TGCAGCGTTGAAACATCGGACAGAGGTTTGTACGAGCAGTACTTC.